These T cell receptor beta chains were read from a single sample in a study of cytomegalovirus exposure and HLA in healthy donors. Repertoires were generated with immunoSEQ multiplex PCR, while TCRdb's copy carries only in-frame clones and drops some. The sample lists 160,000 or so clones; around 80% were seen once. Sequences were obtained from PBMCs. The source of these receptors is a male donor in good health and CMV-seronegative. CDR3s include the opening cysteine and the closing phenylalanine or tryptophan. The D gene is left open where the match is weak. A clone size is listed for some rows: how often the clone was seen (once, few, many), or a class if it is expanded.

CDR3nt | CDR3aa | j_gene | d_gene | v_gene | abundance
TGTGCCAGCAGCCCCTCAGCGGGGTACACCGGGGAGCTGTTTTTT | CASSPSAGYTGELFF | TRBJ2-2 | TRBD2 | TRBV9 | .
TGCGCCAGCAGCCAAACCCCGGGGGTTACCTATGGCTACACCTTC | CASSQTPGVTYGYTF | TRBJ1-2 | . | TRBV4-3 | .
TGTGCCAGCAGCTTAATACAGGGCCCCAATCAGCCCCAGCATTTT | CASSLIQGPNQPQHF | TRBJ1-5 | . | TRBV11-3 | once
TGTGCCAGCAGCTTGGTACTAGCGGGGGGAGAGACCCAGTACTTC | CASSLVLAGGETQYF | TRBJ2-5 | TRBD2 | TRBV5-4 | few
TGCGCCAGCAGCTTTACAGGGCAAACTAATGAAAAACTGTTTTTT | CASSFTGQTNEKLFF | TRBJ1-4 | . | TRBV5-1 | .
TGTGCCAGTACCCCAGGAGGGGAGACCGGGGAGCTGTTTTTT | CASTPGGETGELFF | TRBJ2-2 | . | TRBV19 | .
TGTGCCAGTAGTATGGGGGGGCGCTTTGACGAGCAGTACTTC | CASSMGGRFDEQYF | TRBJ2-7 | . | TRBV19 | .
TGTGCCAGCTCACCACTCCCAGGGAACACCGGGGAGCTGTTTTTT | CASSPLPGNTGELFF | TRBJ2-2 | . | TRBV18 | .
TGCAGCGTTGGGGGGGGAGGCAATCAGCCCCAGCATTTT | CSVGGGGNQPQHF | TRBJ1-5 | . | TRBV29-1 | .
TGTGCCAGCAGCTTATCAGCGGGAAACGAGCAGTACTTC | CASSLSAGNEQYF | TRBJ2-7 | TRBD2 | TRBV7-9 | .
TGTGCCAGCAGTTTAACAGGCGGTGGCTACACCTTC | CASSLTGGGYTF | TRBJ1-2 | . | TRBV6-5 | .
TGTGCCAGCAGGATGAGACAGGGTAACTATGGCTACACCTTC | CASRMRQGNYGYTF | TRBJ1-2 | TRBD1 | TRBV5-8 | .
TGTGCCAGCAGCTTAAGACAGGGGACCTACGAGCAGTACTTC | CASSLRQGTYEQYF | TRBJ2-7 | TRBD1 | TRBV13 | .
TGTGCCAGCAGTCGGACAGGAGTTCTTGAAGGGGCCAACGTCCTGACTTTC | CASSRTGVLEGANVLTF | TRBJ2-6 | TRBD1 | TRBV7-8 | .
TGTGCCAGCAGCCGCAGGGAGGTGACAGCGCACTCTGGAAACACCATATATTTT | CASSRREVTAHSGNTIYF | TRBJ1-3 | . | TRBV7-6 | .
TGTGTCAGCAGCGTAGCAAGCGGGCCCTTTGAAGCTTTCTTT | CVSSVASGPFEAFF | TRBJ1-1 | . | TRBV9 | .
TGTGCCAGTAGCTTGACTTCAGGGACAGGGGGCTTGAACACTGAAGCTTTCTTT | CASSLTSGTGGLNTEAFF | TRBJ1-1 | TRBD1 | TRBV19 | .
TGTGCCAGCAGCCAGGGACAGGGAGAGGAAAAACTGTTTTTT | CASSQGQGEEKLFF | TRBJ1-4 | TRBD1 | TRBV11-2 | .
TGTGCCAGCAGCTTGGGGCAGGGGTATAATCAGCCCCAGCATTTT | CASSLGQGYNQPQHF | TRBJ1-5 | . | TRBV5-6 | .
TGCGCCAGCAGCTTGGACGGGACAGGTGGCACTGAAGCTTTCTTT | CASSLDGTGGTEAFF | TRBJ1-1 | TRBD1 | TRBV5-1 | once
TGTGCCAGCAGCTTAGATCAAAGACGGGGGGTAGACATTCAGTACTTC | CASSLDQRRGVDIQYF | TRBJ2-4 | TRBD2 | TRBV11-2 | .
TGCGCCAGCAGTGAGTCCTCAGGGGCGGGCTATGGCTACACCTTC | CASSESSGAGYGYTF | TRBJ1-2 | . | TRBV10-2 | .
TGTGCCAGCAGCCCTGAGGGGGTGGAGTCGTACATTCAGCACTTC | CASSPEGVESYIQHF | TRBJ2-4 | . | TRBV7-6 | few
TGCGCCAGCAGCCCCGCAGAGGACAGCTCGAACACTGAAGCTTTCTTT | CASSPAEDSSNTEAFF | TRBJ1-1 | . | TRBV5-1 | .
TGTGCCAGCAGTTTATTCGTTCCCGCCGTGTCTCGACTTGGTACCTCCTACGAGCAGTACTTC | CASSLFVPAVSRLGTSYEQYF | TRBJ2-7 | . | TRBV27 | .
TGTGCCAGCAGCTTCCGTTTAGCTGGTGAGCAGTTCTTC | CASSFRLAGEQFF | TRBJ2-1 | . | TRBV7-3 | .
TGTGCCAGCAGTTCCCAGACAGGGAGGTCCTACGAGCAGTACTTC | CASSSQTGRSYEQYF | TRBJ2-7 | . | TRBV27 | once
TGTGCCAGCAGCGGGAGGACAGGGGGCGCAGATACGCAGTATTTT | CASSGRTGGADTQYF | TRBJ2-3 | TRBD1 | TRBV9 | .
TGTGCCAGCAGCTTACTAGACAGGGGTTCCACCGGGGAGCTGTTTTTT | CASSLLDRGSTGELFF | TRBJ2-2 | TRBD1 | TRBV5-6 | few
TGCAGCGTTGAAGAGCGGGACTACGAGCAGTACTTC | CSVEERDYEQYF | TRBJ2-7 | . | TRBV29-1 | .
TGTGCCAGCAGTGAAATCGGACAGTCCGGTTCTGAAGCTTTCTTT | CASSEIGQSGSEAFF | TRBJ1-1 | . | TRBV6-1 | .
TGCAGCGGTAGGGGACACTCTGGTACTGAAGCTTTCTTT | CSGRGHSGTEAFF | TRBJ1-1 | . | TRBV29-1 | .
TGCAGTGCGCTAGGGGGTATTGAGCAGTTCTTC | CSALGGIEQFF | TRBJ2-1 | . | TRBV20-1 | .
TGTGCCAGCAGCCCTTCCACAGATACGCAGTATTTT | CASSPSTDTQYF | TRBJ2-3 | . | TRBV2 | .
TGTGCCAGCAGCTCAGGACAGGTAGGAGAGTTCTTC | CASSSGQVGEFF | TRBJ2-1 | TRBD1 | TRBV7-9 | .
TGTGCCAGCAGCTTTCTAGGACAGGGGACCGACGAGCAGTACTTC | CASSFLGQGTDEQYF | TRBJ2-7 | TRBD1 | TRBV5-4 | .
TGCAGCGTTGAAGGCAATAGGGACAGGGGAGCTTTCTTT | CSVEGNRDRGAFF | TRBJ1-1 | TRBD1 | TRBV29-1 | .
TGTGCCAGCAGTACCCGTAGCGGGGCCGGGGAGACCCAGTACTTC | CASSTRSGAGETQYF | TRBJ2-5 | TRBD2 | TRBV28 | .
TGCGCCAGCAGCCCGGGACAGCTAGACACAGATACGCAGTATTTT | CASSPGQLDTDTQYF | TRBJ2-3 | TRBD1 | TRBV5-1 | .
TGTGTCAGCAGCTTATCGGCCGGGGGAGGCTACACCTTC | CVSSLSAGGGYTF | TRBJ1-2 | . | TRBV7-8 | .
TGTGCCAGCAGCTTGCAAGGACAGAACACTGAAGCTTTCTTT | CASSLQGQNTEAFF | TRBJ1-1 | . | TRBV7-2 | .
TGCAGCGGCGGACAGGGAGTATCAGATACGCAGTATTTT | CSGGQGVSDTQYF | TRBJ2-3 | TRBD1 | TRBV29-1 | .
TGTGCCAGCGAAGAGACCGGGGAGCTGTTTTTT | CASEETGELFF | TRBJ2-2 | . | TRBV19 | few
TGTGCCAGTAGTATAAATGGACAGAACTACTACGAGCAGTACTTC | CASSINGQNYYEQYF | TRBJ2-7 | . | TRBV19 | .
TGTGCCAGCATGGGTAGCGGGGGGTCCGGGGAGCTGTTTTTT | CASMGSGGSGELFF | TRBJ2-2 | TRBD2 | TRBV6-5 | few
TGCGCCAGCAGTCAAGTCCGTACAGGGGGCATGACTGAAGCTTTCTTT | CASSQVRTGGMTEAFF | TRBJ1-1 | TRBD1 | TRBV23-1 | .
TGTGCCAGCAGTCTCACCGGGGAAAAACTGTTTTTT | CASSLTGEKLFF | TRBJ1-4 | . | TRBV2 | .
TGTGCCAGCACCCTGGGACAGGGCGATGGGGGCTACACCTTC | CASTLGQGDGGYTF | TRBJ1-2 | TRBD1 | TRBV28 | .
TGTGCCAGCAGTGATGACGGGACTTACGAGCAGTACTTC | CASSDDGTYEQYF | TRBJ2-7 | . | TRBV6-1 | once
TGTGCCAGTAGTTCCTCCGGGGCCAAAAACATTCAGTACTTC | CASSSSGAKNIQYF | TRBJ2-4 | . | TRBV19 | .
TGTGCCAGCAGCTTACTAAGTGTCCCAGATACGCAGTATTTT | CASSLLSVPDTQYF | TRBJ2-3 | . | TRBV7-3 | .
TGTGCCAGCAGCTTAGGTTCCAGGGGTGAGCAGTACTTC | CASSLGSRGEQYF | TRBJ2-5 | . | TRBV11-3 | .
TGTGCCAGCAGCCGGACAGGGCTCGGAAACACCATATATTTT | CASSRTGLGNTIYF | TRBJ1-3 | TRBD1 | TRBV5-6 | .
TGTGCCAGCAGCCAGACTAGCGGGGGGGTTAATGAGCAGTTCTTC | CASSQTSGGVNEQFF | TRBJ2-1 | TRBD2 | TRBV7-6 | few
TGCGCCAGGGCTACCGGCGGGGGGGCCCGGGATACGCAGTATTTT | CARATGGGARDTQYF | TRBJ2-3 | TRBD2 | TRBV10-1 | .